These T cell receptor beta chains were read from a single sample in a study of T cell responses to AZD1222 COVID-19 vaccine. Generated by immunoSEQ multiplex PCR, the TCRdb table keeps only in-frame clones and is missing some. The sample has some 110,000 clones; approximately 89% are singletons. The sample was peripheral blood, taken 28 days after the second AZD1222 dose. These receptors were obtained from an adult who received the AZD1222 COVID-19 vaccine. Each CDR3 is given without its conserved first and last residue. A D gene is named only where the DNA matches it firmly.

length	V	J	D	CDR3
12	TRBV6-2/TRBV6-3	TRBJ2-4	TRBD1	ASSPGGAKNIQY
12	TRBV6-2/TRBV6-3	TRBJ1-1	NA	ASSSFGRNTEAF
13	TRBV5-4	TRBJ2-2	TRBD2	ASSEEAGGTGELF
15	TRBV7-9	TRBJ1-2	TRBD1	ASSPALQGRRDYGYT
11	TRBV5-1	TRBJ1-1	NA	ASSFDGGTEAF
14	TRBV2	TRBJ2-3	TRBD2	ASSEGTSGRRRTQY
11	TRBV7-2	TRBJ2-2	NA	ASSLGTPGELF
13	TRBV7-6	TRBJ2-5	NA	ASSSTGTLQETQY
14	TRBV18	TRBJ2-7	NA	ASSPQSQGSTYEQY
12	TRBV28	TRBJ1-5	NA	ASSLKGGNQPQH
12	TRBV7-8	TRBJ1-1	NA	ASSVSYGNTEAF
10	TRBV10-3	TRBJ2-7	TRBD2	AISPGLAGRY
13	TRBV9	TRBJ1-1	TRBD1	ASSDQGGMGTEAF
13	TRBV28	TRBJ1-3	NA	ASSTPSFSGNTIY
9	TRBV19	TRBJ2-1	NA	ASSDGNEQF
13	TRBV5-1	TRBJ1-4	NA	ASSPIAATNEKLF
14	TRBV7-9	TRBJ1-5	NA	ASSRGTEYSNQPQH
14	TRBV11-2	TRBJ2-2	TRBD2	ASSSPRGFHTGELF
14	TRBV4-2	TRBJ2-5	TRBD1	ASSQEGQGFEETQY
14	TRBV11-2	TRBJ2-5	TRBD2	ASSLSLAGGQETQY
14	TRBV28	TRBJ1-4	TRBD1	ASRKGTGPTNEKLF
13	TRBV19	TRBJ2-1	TRBD1	ASKGIGTGNDEQF
12	TRBV19	TRBJ1-2	TRBD1	ASSLGQGNYGYT
14	TRBV5-1	TRBJ2-1	NA	ASSGQIASSYNEQF
15	TRBV19	TRBJ1-5	TRBD1	ASSERLVDRGNQPQH
13	TRBV6-1	TRBJ2-5	NA	ASSEGGTTRETQY
12	TRBV5-1	TRBJ1-2	NA	ASSLEGSNYGYT
13	TRBV6-1	TRBJ1-5	NA	ASSEQQLLNQPQH
11	TRBV12-3/TRBV12-4	TRBJ2-5	NA	ASRLQEQETQY
12	TRBV19	TRBJ2-7	NA	ASSGDRRTYEQY
11	TRBV12-3/TRBV12-4	TRBJ1-5	NA	ASSLDRDQPQH
13	TRBV28	TRBJ1-3	TRBD1	ASSFEGAVGNTIY
10	TRBV27	TRBJ2-3	NA	ASSLESDTQY
11	TRBV7-3	TRBJ2-7	TRBD1	ASGTGGLGEQY
12	TRBV19	TRBJ2-7	TRBD2	ASNSVAGVDEQY
11	TRBV29-1	TRBJ2-7	NA	SVAQGLSYEQY